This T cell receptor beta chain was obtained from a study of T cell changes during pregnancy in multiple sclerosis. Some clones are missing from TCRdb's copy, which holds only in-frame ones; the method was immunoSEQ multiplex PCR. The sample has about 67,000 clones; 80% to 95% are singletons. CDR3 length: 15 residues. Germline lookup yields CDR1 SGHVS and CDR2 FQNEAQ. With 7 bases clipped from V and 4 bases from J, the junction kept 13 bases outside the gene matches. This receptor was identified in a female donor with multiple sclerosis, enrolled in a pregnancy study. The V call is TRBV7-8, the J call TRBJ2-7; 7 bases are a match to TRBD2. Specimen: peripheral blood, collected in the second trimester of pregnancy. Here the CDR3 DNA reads TGTGCCAGCACCCGAACCACCAGCGGGGTTTACGAGCAGTACTTC. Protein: CASTRTTSGVYEQYF.